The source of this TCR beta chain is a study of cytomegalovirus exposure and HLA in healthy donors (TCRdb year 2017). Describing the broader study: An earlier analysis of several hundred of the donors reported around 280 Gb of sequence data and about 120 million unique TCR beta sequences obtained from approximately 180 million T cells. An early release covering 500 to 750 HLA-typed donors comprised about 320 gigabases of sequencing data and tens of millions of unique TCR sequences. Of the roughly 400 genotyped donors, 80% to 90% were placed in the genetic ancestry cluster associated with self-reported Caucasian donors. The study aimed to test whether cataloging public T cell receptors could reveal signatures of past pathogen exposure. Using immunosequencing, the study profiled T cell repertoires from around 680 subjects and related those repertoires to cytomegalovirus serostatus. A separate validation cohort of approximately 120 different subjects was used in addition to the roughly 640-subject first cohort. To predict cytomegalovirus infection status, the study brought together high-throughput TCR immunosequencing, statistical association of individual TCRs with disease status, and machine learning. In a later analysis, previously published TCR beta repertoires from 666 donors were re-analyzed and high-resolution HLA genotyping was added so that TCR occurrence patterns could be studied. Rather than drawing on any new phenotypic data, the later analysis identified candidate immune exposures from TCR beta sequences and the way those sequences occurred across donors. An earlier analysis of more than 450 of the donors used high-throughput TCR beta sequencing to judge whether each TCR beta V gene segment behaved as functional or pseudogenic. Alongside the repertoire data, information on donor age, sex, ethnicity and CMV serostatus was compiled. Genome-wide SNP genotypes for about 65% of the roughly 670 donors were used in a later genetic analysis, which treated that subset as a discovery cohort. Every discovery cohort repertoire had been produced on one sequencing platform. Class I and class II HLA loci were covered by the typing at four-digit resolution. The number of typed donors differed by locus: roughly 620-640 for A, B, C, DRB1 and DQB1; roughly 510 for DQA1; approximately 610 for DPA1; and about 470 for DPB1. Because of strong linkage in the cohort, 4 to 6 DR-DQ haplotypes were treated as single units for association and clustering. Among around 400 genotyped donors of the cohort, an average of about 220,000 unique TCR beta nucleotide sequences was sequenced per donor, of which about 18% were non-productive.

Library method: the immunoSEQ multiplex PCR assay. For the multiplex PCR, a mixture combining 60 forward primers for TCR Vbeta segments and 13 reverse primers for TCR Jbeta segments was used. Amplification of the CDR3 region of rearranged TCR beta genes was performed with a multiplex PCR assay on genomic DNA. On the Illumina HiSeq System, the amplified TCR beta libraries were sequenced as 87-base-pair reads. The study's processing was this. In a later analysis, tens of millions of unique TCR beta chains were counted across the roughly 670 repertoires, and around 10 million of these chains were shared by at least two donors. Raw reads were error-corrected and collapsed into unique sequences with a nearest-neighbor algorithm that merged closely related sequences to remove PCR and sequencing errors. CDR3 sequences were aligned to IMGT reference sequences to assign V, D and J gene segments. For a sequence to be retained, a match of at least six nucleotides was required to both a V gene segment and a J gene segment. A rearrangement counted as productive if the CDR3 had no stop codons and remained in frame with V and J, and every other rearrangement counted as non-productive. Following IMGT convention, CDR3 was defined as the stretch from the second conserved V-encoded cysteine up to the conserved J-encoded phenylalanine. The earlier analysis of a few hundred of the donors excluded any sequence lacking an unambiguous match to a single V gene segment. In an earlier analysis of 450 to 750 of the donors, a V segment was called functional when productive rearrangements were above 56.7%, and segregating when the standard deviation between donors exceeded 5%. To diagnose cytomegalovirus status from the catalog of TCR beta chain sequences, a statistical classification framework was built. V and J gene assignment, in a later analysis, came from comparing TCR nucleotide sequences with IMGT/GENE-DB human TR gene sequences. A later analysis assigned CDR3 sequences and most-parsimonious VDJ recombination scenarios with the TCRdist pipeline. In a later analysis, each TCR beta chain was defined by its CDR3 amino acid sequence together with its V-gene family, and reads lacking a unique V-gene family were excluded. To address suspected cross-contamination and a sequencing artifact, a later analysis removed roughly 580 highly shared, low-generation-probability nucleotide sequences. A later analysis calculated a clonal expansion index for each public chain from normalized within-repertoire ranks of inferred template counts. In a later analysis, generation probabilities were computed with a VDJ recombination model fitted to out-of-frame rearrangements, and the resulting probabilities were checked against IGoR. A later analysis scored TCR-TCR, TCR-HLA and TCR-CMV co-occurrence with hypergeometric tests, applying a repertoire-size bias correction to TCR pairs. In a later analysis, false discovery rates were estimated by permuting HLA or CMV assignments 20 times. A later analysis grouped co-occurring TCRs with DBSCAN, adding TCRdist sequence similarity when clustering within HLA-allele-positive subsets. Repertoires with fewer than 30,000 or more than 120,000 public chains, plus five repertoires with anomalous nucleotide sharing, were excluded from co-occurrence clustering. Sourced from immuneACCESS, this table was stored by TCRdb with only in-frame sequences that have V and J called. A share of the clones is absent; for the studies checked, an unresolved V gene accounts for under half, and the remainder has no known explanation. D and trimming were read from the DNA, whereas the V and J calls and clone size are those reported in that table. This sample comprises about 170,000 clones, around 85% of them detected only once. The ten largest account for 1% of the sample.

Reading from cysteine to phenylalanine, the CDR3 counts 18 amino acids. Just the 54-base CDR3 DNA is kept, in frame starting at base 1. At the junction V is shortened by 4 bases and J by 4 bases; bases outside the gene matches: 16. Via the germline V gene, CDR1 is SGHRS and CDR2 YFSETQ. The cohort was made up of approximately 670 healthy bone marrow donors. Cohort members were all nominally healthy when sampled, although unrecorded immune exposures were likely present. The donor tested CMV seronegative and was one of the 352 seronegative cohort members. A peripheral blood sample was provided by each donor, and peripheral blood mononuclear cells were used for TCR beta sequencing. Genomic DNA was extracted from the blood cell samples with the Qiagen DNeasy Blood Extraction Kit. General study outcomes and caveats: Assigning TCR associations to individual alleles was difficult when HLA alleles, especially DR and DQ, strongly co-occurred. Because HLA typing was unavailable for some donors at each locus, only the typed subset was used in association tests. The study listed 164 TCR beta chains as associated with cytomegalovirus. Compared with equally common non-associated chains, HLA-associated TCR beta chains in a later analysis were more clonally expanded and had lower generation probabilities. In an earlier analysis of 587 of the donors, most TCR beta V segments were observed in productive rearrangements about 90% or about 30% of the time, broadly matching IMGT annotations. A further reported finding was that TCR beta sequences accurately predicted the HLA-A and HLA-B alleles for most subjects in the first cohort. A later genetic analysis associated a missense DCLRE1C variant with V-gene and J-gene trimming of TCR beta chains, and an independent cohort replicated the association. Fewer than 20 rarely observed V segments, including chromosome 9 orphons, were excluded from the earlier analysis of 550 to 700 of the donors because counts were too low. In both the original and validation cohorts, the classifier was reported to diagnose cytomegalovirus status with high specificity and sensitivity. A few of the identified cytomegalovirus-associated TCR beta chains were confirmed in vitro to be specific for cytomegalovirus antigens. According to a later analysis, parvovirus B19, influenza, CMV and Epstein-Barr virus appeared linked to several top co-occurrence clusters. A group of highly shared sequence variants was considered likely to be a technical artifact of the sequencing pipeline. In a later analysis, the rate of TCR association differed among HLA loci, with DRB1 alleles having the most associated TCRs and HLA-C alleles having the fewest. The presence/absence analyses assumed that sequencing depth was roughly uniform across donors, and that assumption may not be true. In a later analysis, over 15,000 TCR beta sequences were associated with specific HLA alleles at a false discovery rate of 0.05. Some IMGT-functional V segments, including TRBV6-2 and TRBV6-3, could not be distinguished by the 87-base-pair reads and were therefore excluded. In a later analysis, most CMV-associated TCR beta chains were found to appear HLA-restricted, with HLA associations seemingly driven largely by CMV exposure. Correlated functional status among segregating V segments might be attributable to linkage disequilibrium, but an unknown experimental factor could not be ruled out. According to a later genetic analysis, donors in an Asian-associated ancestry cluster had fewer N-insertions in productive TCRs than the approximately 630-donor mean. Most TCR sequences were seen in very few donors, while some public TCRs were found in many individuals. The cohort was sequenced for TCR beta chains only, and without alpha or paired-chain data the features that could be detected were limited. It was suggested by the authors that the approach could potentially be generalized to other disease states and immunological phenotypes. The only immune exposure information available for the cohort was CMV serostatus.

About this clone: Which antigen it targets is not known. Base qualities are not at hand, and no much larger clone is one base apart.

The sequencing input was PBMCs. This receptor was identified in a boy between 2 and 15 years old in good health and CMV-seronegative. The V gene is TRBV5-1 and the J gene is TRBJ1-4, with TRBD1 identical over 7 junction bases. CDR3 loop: CASSAGIYSGQRNEKLFF. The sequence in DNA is TGCGCCAGCAGCGCGGGGATTTATTCGGGACAGCGTAATGAAAAACTGTTTTTT.